The sequence of this T cell receptor (beta chain) was determined in a study of regulatory T cells in long-lasting Graves disease. This CDR3 region has 16 residues. Per germline, CDR1 SGHRS and CDR2 YFSETQ. V lost 4 bases and J 0 bases, leaving 14 bases between the germline ends. CDR3 regions were amplified by Arm-PCR using iRepertoire HTBI primers to build TCR beta libraries. TCRdb independently ran MiXCR on the multiplex PCR reads; one entry per CDR3 protein. The sample shows hundreds of thousands of distinct CDR3 sequences, roughly 13% of them seen only once. Time point reported: newly diagnosed GD, antithyroid drugs for less than 3 months. Researchers made the TCR library from RNA that was extracted from PBMCs. Overall study findings and caveats: Persistent disease was characterized by preferential usage of TRBV28, TRBJ1-2 and TRBJ2-5. More public clonotypes were shared by persistent patients (around 3,000) than by new patients (about 1,000).

The table lists this clonotype with many counts. Its antigen is as yet unknown. The sample was also linked to a second study, of T cells in Graves' hyperthyroidism and ophthalmopathy. That work states: Recently diagnosed hyperthyroidism of less than 2 months' duration affected patients aged 18 to 65. Researchers ran a first-round RT-PCR on the TCR CDR3 using the HTBI primer set.

This TCR was recovered from a man under 40 with Graves disease. The genes are TRBV5-1 and TRBJ1-3; D gene ambiguous. The sample in question was peripheral blood mononuclear cells (PBMCs), obtained at new diagnosis, from a patient treated with antithyroid drugs. As DNA, the CDR3 is TGCGCCAGCAGCGGCGGACTTACCCTCTCTGGAAACACCATATATTTT. This translates into CASSGGLTLSGNTIYF.